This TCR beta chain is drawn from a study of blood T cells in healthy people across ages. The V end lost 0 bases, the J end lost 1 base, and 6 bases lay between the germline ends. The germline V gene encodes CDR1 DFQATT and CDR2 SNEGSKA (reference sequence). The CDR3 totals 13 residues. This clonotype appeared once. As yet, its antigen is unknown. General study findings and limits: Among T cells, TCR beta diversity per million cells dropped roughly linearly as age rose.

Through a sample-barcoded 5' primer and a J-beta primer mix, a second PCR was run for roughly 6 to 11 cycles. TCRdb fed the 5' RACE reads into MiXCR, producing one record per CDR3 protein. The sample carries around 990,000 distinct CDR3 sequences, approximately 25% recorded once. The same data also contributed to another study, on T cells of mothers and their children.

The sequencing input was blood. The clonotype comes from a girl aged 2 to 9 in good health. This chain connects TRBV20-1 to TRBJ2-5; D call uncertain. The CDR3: CSAREDLQETQYF. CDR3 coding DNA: TGCAGTGCTAGAGAGGACCTCCAAGAGACCCAGTACTTC.